This section outlines one T cell receptor beta chain sequence together with its context. No cognate antigen has been identified for it. Per-base qualities were not stored, and no clone one base away is much larger. This sample was taken from a study of shared clonotypes between healthy human individuals (dated by TCRdb to the early 2020s). For the study in its entirety: A couple of women and a few men aged 18 to 49 years were included in the cohort. The study deeply sequenced blood TCR repertoires of five healthy adults to estimate repertoire size and the extent of clonotype sharing between individuals. To increase sequencing depth and limit assay-specific biases, TCR repertoire library preparation and sequencing were carried out by different laboratories using diverse techniques. Between about 0.94 and 8.9 billion PBMCs per donor were obtained by leukapheresis. Broad study findings and their caveats: Sampling was restricted to blood, and TCR repertoires in tissue are likely to differ from TCR repertoires in blood. The genetic and exposure-history diversity represented was limited by the small number of donors. Pairwise subsampling indicated that sequencing depth was expected to affect the degree of clonotype sharing among donors.

Inclusive of the bounding cysteine and phenylalanine, the CDR3 is 10 residues long. The read is trimmed to its CDR3 DNA, 30 bases read in frame from base 1. Reading the germline V gene gives CDR1 KGHSH and CDR2 LQKENI. Clipping removes 9 bases from V and 10 bases from J, with 3 as the unmatched junction base count. TCR CDR3 regions were amplified from genomic DNA by multiplex PCR using the deep immunoSEQ assay. Genomic DNA extracted from each cell subset was distributed evenly over all wells of several immunoSEQ 96-well plates, and each plate served as one replicate. For unsorted PBMC, each replicate PCR was loaded with about 270 ng genomic DNA, equivalent to tens of thousands of T cell genomes. Unsorted PBMC genomic DNA was sequenced across ten immunoSEQ deep assay plates. Purified libraries were measured with a Qubit 3.0 fluorometer, size-checked on a Bioanalyzer 2100, and measured again with the KAPA Library Quantification kit. Each immunoSEQ 96-well plate was sequenced on its own single-read 150-cycle Illumina NextSeq 550 flow cell. The source study handled its data this way. Because the immunoSEQ output included only junctional sequences and no quality scores, the filtering could not be the same as the filtering used for full-length reads. To assign V/J genes and CDR3, sequences were annotated using PyIR, a Python wrapper for IgBLAST v1.9, with IMGT germline references. Reads were filtered out if the reads had weak V/J assignments (E-value above 1e-6), no CDR3, stop codons, out-of-frame junctions, or ambiguous translated residues. V3J clonotypes were defined as sequences sharing the same inferred V gene, J gene, and CDR3 amino acid sequence. To compute the percentage overlap between repertoires, the number of shared unique clonotypes was divided by the size of the smaller repertoire. Richness of each repertoire was evaluated using RTK rarefaction, the Chao1 estimator, and Recon v2.1 estimates of unobserved clonotypes. TCRdb took over this immuneACCESS table, retaining in-frame rearrangements with V and J assigned. Such tables are incomplete; in checked studies, under half of the missing clones stem from an unresolved V gene, and the remainder is unexplained. Clone size and V and J calls were adopted from that table, with D and trimming inferred from the DNA. The sample table records about 560,000 clones; just over 75% of these occur just once. Of the sample, around 12% is held by the ten largest clones.

The donors were healthy, HIV-negative adults with no recently reported acute infections or vaccinations. All donors were Caucasian adults living in Nashville, Tennessee, USA. For unsorted samples, approximately 89 million PBMCs were counted, and genomic DNA was extracted using the QIAamp DNA Blood Mini kit. Blood was collected by leukapheresis, and PBMCs were isolated by Ficoll-Histopaque density gradient centrifugation and then cryopreserved in liquid nitrogen vapor phase. The chain employs TRBV18 and TRBJ2-1; the central 7 bases match TRBD2. This TCR derives from a middle-aged woman in good health. Some clones in this sample may be carry-over from other donors' samples. Sequenced material: PBMCs. In nucleotide form, the sequence is TGTGCCAGTAGTAGCGGGGAGCAGTTCTTC. It encodes CASSSGEQFF.